These T cell receptor beta chains were read from a single sample in a study of cytomegalovirus exposure and HLA in healthy donors. Sequencing was performed with immunoSEQ multiplex PCR; in TCRdb, only in-frame clones are kept and a portion is missing. The table lists 200,000 to 250,000 clones, more than 60% of them singletons, with 1.8% in the top ten. Sequenced input: PBMCs. The receptors shown here come from a woman aged 25 to 45 in good health and CMV-seronegative. Both conserved end residues are part of each CDR3. A D gene is named only where the DNA matches it firmly. Size tells how often a clone was seen (once, few, many) or the class of an expanded clone, and some rows leave it out.

d_gene,v_gene,j_gene,abundance,CDR3aa,CDR3nt
.,TRBV6-6,TRBJ2-3,.,CASEPLVTDTQYF,TGTGCCTCGGAGCCCCTGGTGACAGATACGCAGTATTTT
.,TRBV6-1,TRBJ1-1,.,CASRQKVNTEAFF,TGTGCCAGCAGACAGAAAGTGAACACTGAAGCTTTCTTT
.,TRBV6-5,TRBJ2-2,.,CASSEPGIGELFF,TGTGCCAGCAGTGAACCGGGGATCGGGGAGCTGTTTTTT
.,TRBV7-3,TRBJ2-1,.,CASSLSDEQFF,TGTGCCAGCAGCTTATCGGATGAGCAGTTCTTC
TRBD1,TRBV19,TRBJ2-7,.,CASSIRQGYEQYF,TGTGCCAGTAGTATCCGACAGGGCTACGAGCAGTACTTC
TRBD1,TRBV2,TRBJ1-1,few,CALKGTGERYAEAFF,TGTGCCTTAAAAGGGACAGGGGAGAGGTACGCTGAAGCTTTCTTT
.,TRBV6-5,TRBJ2-7,.,CASSYAGTGEQYF,TGTGCCAGCAGTTACGCGGGGACGGGCGAGCAGTACTTC
TRBD2,TRBV30,TRBJ2-1,.,CAWSRPGLAVNEQFF,TGTGCCTGGAGCCGACCGGGACTAGCGGTAAATGAGCAGTTCTTC
TRBD1,TRBV10-3,TRBJ1-1,.,CAISEGRQGANTEAFF,TGTGCCATCAGTGAGGGTCGACAGGGGGCGAACACTGAAGCTTTCTTT
TRBD1,TRBV6-1,TRBJ1-2,.,CASMLDRGSGYTF,TGTGCCAGCATGCTGGACAGGGGGAGTGGCTACACCTTC
TRBD1,TRBV23-1,TRBJ2-5,.,CASSHSASPTGVRQTQYF,TGCGCCAGCAGTCATTCGGCCTCCCCGACAGGGGTGCGTCAGACCCAGTACTTC
.,TRBV2,TRBJ1-2,.,CASSEAVEKNYGYTF,TGTGCCAGCAGTGAAGCGGTAGAGAAGAACTATGGCTACACCTTC
TRBD2,TRBV29-1,TRBJ2-3,.,CSVVGTSGGTDTQYF,TGCAGCGTTGTTGGGACTAGCGGGGGCACAGATACGCAGTATTTT
TRBD1,TRBV27,TRBJ1-2,once,CASSPYGQGGHYGYTF,TGTGCCAGCAGTCCGTACGGACAGGGGGGACACTATGGCTACACCTTC